Each of the 26 T cell receptor beta chains below was sequenced from the same sample in a study of tumor and adjacent non-tumor tissue in lung cancer (dated by TCRdb to the late 2010s). Bulk unsorted tissue served as the source for RNA extraction, and RNA quality was assessed using a NanoDrop ND-1000 and an Agilent 2100. The normal lung samples consisted of distant non-tumor tissue collected more than 3 cm from the tumor edge. The library relied on multiplex PCR. Sequencing relied on an Illumina HiSeq 2500. TCRbeta libraries were built by three rounds of nested PCR using primers (Table S4), following protocols modified from ARM-PCR. Through fastp at Q25 and MiXCR, TCRdb rebuilt clones from the public reads, retaining in-frame beta chains. Here each entry gathers all rows of one CDR3 protein and keeps the most common genes and DNA. This sample is represented by 70,000 to 90,000 distinct CDR3 sequences; approximately 68% of them were singletons. Together, the top ten hold about a quarter of the sample.

Sequenced material: distant non-tumor lung tissue. Receptor source: a woman in her fifties or sixties with non-small cell lung cancer.

Notes on this clonotype: Without the conserved terminal phenylalanine or tryptophan, this CDR3 likely stems from a read error. It is unclear where the CDR3 begins or ends on the DNA, so no DNA is shown, and the CDR3 is as TCRdb lists it. CDR3: CASRLAAGYEQCL. This chain uses TRBV11-2 with TRBJ2-7. Germline V gives CDR1 SGHAT, CDR2 FQNNGV. The CDR3 has 13 residues if both end residues are counted.

This clonotype was seen more than once but under ten times. This chain uses TRBV5-4 with TRBJ2-1; 10 nucleotides match TRBD1. Trimming took 4 bases from V and 8 from J; bases not matched to a gene: 6. CDR3 length: 14 amino acids. Germline V gene sequence: CDR1 SGHNT, CDR2 YYREEE (reference sequence). The CDR3 sequence: CASSKRQGADEQFF. The CDR3 DNA reads as TGTGCCAGCAGCAAGAGACAGGGGGCCGATGAGCAGTTCTTC.

Comments on this clonotype: A much larger clone lies one base from this, so it may be a read error. This CDR3 reads CSASAIPGQGYGQYF. Here the CDR3 DNA reads TGCAGTGCTAGCGCGATCCCGGGACAGGGTTACGGGCAGTACTTC. The chain uses TRBV20-1 and TRBJ2-7; 9 bases fit TRBD1. The CDR3 totals 15 residues. Germline CDR1 is DFQATT and CDR2 is SNEGSKA (reference sequence).

This clonotype was detected many times. This chain joins TRBV29-1 and TRBJ2-3; D may be TRBD2 (6 bases). The CDR3 has 16 residues. Deletions cut 5 bases from V and 6 bases from J, with 24 bases between. The germline V gene encodes CDR1 SQVTM and CDR2 ANQGSEA. The CDR3 coding sequence is TGCAGCGTTCATTCGAATAGGAGGGGAGCGGATGATACGCAGTATTTT. Encoded protein: CSVHSNRRGADDTQYF.

This clonotype was recorded many times. This chain connects TRBV20-1 to TRBJ2-1; 9 positions match TRBD2. The CDR3 is 15 amino acids. J was trimmed by 7 bases and V by 3 bases; bases with no gene match: 10. The germline V gene has CDR1 DFQATT and CDR2 SNEGSKA (reference sequence). CDR3: CSARFGLASGNEQFF. The CDR3 nucleotides are TGCAGTGCTAGGTTCGGACTAGCGTCTGGGAATGAGCAGTTCTTC.

Note on this clonotype: The junction and the germline gene differ at one end; a read error may be behind it. The chain employs TRBV11-2 and TRBJ2-1; D not certain. Germline CDR1 SGHAT, CDR2 FQNNGV. The CDR3 covers 12 residues. CDR3 residues: CVSSLLDEEQFF. The CDR3 coding sequence is TGTGTCAGCAGCCTATTGGACGAAGAGCAGTTCTTC.

With respect to this clonotype: A junction boundary mismatches the germline segment, possibly from a read error. The genes are TRBV11-2 and TRBJ2-1; tentatively, D is TRBD2 (5 bases). Per the germline V gene, CDR1 is SGHAT and CDR2 is FQNNGV. There are 15 residues in the CDR3. The CDR3 region is CASGPPGTTQNERFF. The CDR3 nucleotides read TGTGCCAGCGGCCCCCCGGGAACTACCCAGAATGAGCGGTTCTTC.

This clonotype appeared a few times. A read error may produce the germline difference seen at one junction end. J is TRBJ2-1 and V is TRBV12-3 or TRBV12-4, with D maybe TRBD1 (6 bases). The CDR3 runs to 13 residues. CDR3 nucleotides: TGTACCAGCAGCTTTCAGGGGAGCAATGAGCAGTTCTTC. Translating it yields CTSSFQGSNEQFF.

A note on this clonotype: With a much larger clone just one base away, this may be a read error. V and J are TRBV5-4 and TRBJ1-1, with a weak D call TRBD1 (5 bases). The CDR3 runs 14 residues. The V end lost 4 bases, the J end lost 1 base, and 11 bases lay between the germline ends. In germline, CDR1 is SGHNT, CDR2 YYREEE (reference sequence). The CDR3: CASSLADTNTEAFF. The CDR3 DNA reads TGTGCCAGCAGCCTAGCGGACACGAACACTGAAGCTTTCTTT.

This clonotype appeared a few times. A read error is possible here, since a much larger clone lies one base away. The chain carries TRBV12-3 or TRBV12-4 and TRBJ2-3; weak D call: TRBD2 (8 bases). This CDR3 has 17 residues. Trimming took off 4 bases at V and 0 bases at J, with 17 bases between the two ends. In nucleotides, the CDR3 is TGTGCCAGCAGTTCAGGGGGACTAGTGGCTAGCACAGATACGCAGTATTTT. This gives the protein CASSSGGLVASTDTQYF.

Comments on this clonotype: One end of the junction is discordant with germline, which a read error may explain. The gene calls are TRBV12-3 or TRBV12-4 and TRBJ2-7, with 9 bases lining up with TRBD1. The CDR3 spans 15 residues. The CDR3 sequence is CACRPGTGSRYEQYF. CDR3 sequence (DNA): TGTGCCTGCAGGCCCGGGACAGGGTCGAGGTACGAGCAGTACTTC.

This clonotype was counted only a few times. One base away lies a much larger clone, so this may be a sequencing read error. This chain uses TRBV12-3 or TRBV12-4 with TRBJ2-1; D unclear. This CDR3 contains 16 residues. This CDR3 reads CASSLESLPAYNEQLF. Here the CDR3 DNA reads TGTGCCAGCAGTTTGGAATCACTTCCAGCATACAATGAGCAGCTCTTC.

About this clonotype: The germline gene is not matched at one end of the junction; a read error may be the cause. The chain recombines TRBV5-5 with TRBJ2-3; 12 nucleotides align to TRBD2. CDR1 and CDR2 from the germline V gene are SGHKS and YYEKEE (reference sequence). CDR3 size: 16 residues. CDR3 coding DNA: TGTGCTAGCAGCTCGGAACTAGCGGGAGGAAGAGATACGCAGTATTTT. Translated, it gives CASSSELAGGRDTQYF.

This clonotype occurred a few times. The rearrangement uses TRBV28 and TRBJ2-1; D gene uncertain. The CDR3 consists of 15 residues. CDR1 and CDR2 (germline): MDHEN, SYDVKM. The germline V and J ends were trimmed by 1 base and 4 bases, with 11 bases remaining between them. The CDR3 reads CASSLLETLYNEQFF. The CDR3 region has the DNA TGTGCCAGCAGTTTATTGGAGACACTTTACAATGAGCAGTTCTTC.

The rearrangement uses TRBV20-1 and TRBJ1-2; 7 bases align to TRBD1. The germline V gene has CDR1 DFQATT and CDR2 SNEGSKA (reference sequence). This CDR3 spans 14 amino acids. V lost 8 bases and J lost 4; bases outside the gene matches: 13. The chain's CDR3 is CSTPDAAGGYGYTF. DNA of the CDR3: TGCAGTACTCCCGACGCAGCAGGGGGCTATGGCTACACCTTC.

Concerning this clonotype: Since a much larger clone is just one base distant, this may be a read error. The gene calls are TRBV6-1 and TRBJ2-1; possibly TRBD1 for D (5 bases). Germline V gene data show CDR1 as MNHNS and CDR2 as SASEGT. Trimming pared 6 bases from V and 8 bases from J, leaving 17 bases between. CDR3 length: 14 residues. As DNA, the CDR3 is TGTGCCAGCAGCAATAGGGGCAGGGTCGATGAGCAGTTCTTC. Amino acids: CASSNRGRVDEQFF.

V is TRBV29-1 and J is TRBJ2-5, with 9 bases lining up with TRBD2. Germline-derived CDR1 and CDR2 are SQVTM and ANQGSEA. The CDR3 totals 16 residues. The CDR3 region has the DNA TGCAGACTTGCGGTCAATGGCGGGAGGGTTGTGGAGACCCAGTACTTC. Translation gives CRLAVNGGRVVETQYF.

This clonotype is a singleton in its sample. Relative to the germline gene, one junction end is altered; a read error may explain this. This chain's CDR3 is CASTPGWGARTDMQYF. The CDR3 nucleotides are TGTGCCAGCACCCCCGGTTGGGGGGCGAGGACGGATATGCAGTATTTT. The J gene is TRBJ2-3, the V gene TRBV28; tentatively, D is TRBD1 or TRBD2 (6 bases each). The CDR3 has 16 amino acids. CDR1 is MDHEN and CDR2 is SYDVKM in the germline V gene.

Worth noting for this clonotype: This may stem from a read error, because a much larger clone lies one nucleotide away. The V gene is TRBV28, the J gene TRBJ1-1, with D possibly TRBD1 on 6 matching bases. This CDR3 is built from 14 residues. Deletions cut 6 bases from V and 0 bases from J, with 11 bases between. CDR1 and CDR2 from the germline V gene are MDHEN and SYDVKM. CDR3: CASRGHGLNTEAFF. For the CDR3, the DNA is TGTGCCAGCAGGGGACATGGACTGAACACTGAAGCTTTCTTT.

The V call is TRBV7-9, the J call TRBJ2-5; D unresolved. CDR1 SEHNR and CDR2 FQNEAQ come from the germline V gene (reference sequence). This CDR3 spans 14 amino acids. The V and J ends lost 3 bases and 3 bases respectively, with 11 bases between them. CDR3 nucleotides: TGTGCCAGCAGCTTGGGTCCTAACGAAGAGACCCAGTACTTC. This codes for CASSLGPNEETQYF.

This clonotype occurred many times. This rearrangement joins TRBV20-1 to TRBJ1-5, with 8 bases fitting TRBD1. Per germline, CDR1 DFQATT and CDR2 SNEGSKA (reference sequence). The CDR3 totals 15 residues. The V and J ends lost 2 bases and 5 bases, in that order; junction bases with no gene match: 8. CDR3 in DNA: TGCAGTGCTAGACCCACAGGGGGAAGGGATCAGCCCCAGCATTTT. The encoded protein is CSARPTGGRDQPQHF.

On this clonotype itself: Compared with germline, one end of the junction differs, possibly owing to a read error. In DNA, the CDR3 is TGTGACAGCAGTTTAGGGGCCGGACAGACCTATAATTCACCCGTCCACTTT. Protein sequence: CDSSLGAGQTYNSPVHF. This chain connects TRBV12-3 or TRBV12-4 to TRBJ1-6; a weak D match, TRBD1 (6 bases). CDR3 size: 17 residues.

About this clonotype itself: A much more abundant neighbour one base away suggests this may be a read error. J is TRBJ2-1 and V is TRBV28, with a possible D match to TRBD2 (5 bases). V shed 10 bases and J shed 9 bases, with 19 bases lying between them. Looked up from germline, CDR1 is MDHEN and CDR2 is SYDVKM. This CDR3 is built from 13 residues. The CDR3 region has the DNA TGTGCCACCCGAGGGCCTTCCTTCATTGAGCAGTTCTTC. Translated: CATRGPSFIEQFF.

Points on this clonotype: A read error is possible here, since a much larger clone lies one base away. The chain couples TRBV20-1 to TRBJ2-7; D might be TRBD1 (5 bases). In germline, CDR1 is DFQATT, CDR2 SNEGSKA (reference sequence). With 3 bases removed from V and 4 bases from J, the gap between germline ends came to 13 bases. The length of the CDR3 is 13 residues. In DNA form, the CDR3 reads TGCAGTGCTAGTGCGGACAAGGGGTACGAGCAGTACTTC. Protein: CSASADKGYEQYF.

Remarks on this clonotype: This may arise from a read error, as a much more abundant clone is one base away. The chain is built from TRBV20-1 and TRBJ2-1, with 7 bases that match TRBD2. The CDR3 is 17 amino acids. The germline V gene encodes CDR1 DFQATT and CDR2 SNEGSKA (reference sequence). The CDR3 sequence is CSARDWFGGSYGNGQFF. The CDR3 coding sequence is TGCAGTGCTAGAGATTGGTTCGGCGGGAGTTACGGGAATGGGCAGTTCTTC.

A word on this clonotype: Here the CDR3 omits its conserved ending phenylalanine or tryptophan, so a read error is the likely source. The chain carries TRBV20-1 and TRBJ2-1, with 7 bases that match TRBD2. From germline, CDR1 is DFQATT and CDR2 SNEGSKA (reference sequence). The junction had 8 bases not matched to a gene; V was cut back by 8 bases and J by 7 bases. CDR3 size: 12 residues. DNA of the CDR3: TGCAGTACCAGATGGACTAGTAATGAGCAGTTCTTA. This translates into CSTRWTSNEQFL.